The 24 T cell receptor beta chains below all came from one sample that was sequenced in a study of blood T cell repertoires in COVID-19. Libraries were prepared by immunoSEQ multiplex PCR; TCRdb keeps only in-frame clonotypes and omits some of them. The sample has about 110,000 clones, around three quarters seen once. The sample taken for sequencing was peripheral blood. These receptors all stem from a human donor in a cohort sampled during active or convalescent COVID-19.

CDR3 coding DNA: TGTGCCAGTAGTGGGCAGGGGAGCAATCAGCCCCAGCATTTT. This translates into CASSGQGSNQPQHF. The chain couples TRBV19 to TRBJ1-5, with TRBD1 as a possible D gene (6 bases). Germline loops: CDR1 LNHDA, CDR2 SQIVND (reference sequence). Trimming shortened V by 5 bases and J by 1 base, and 9 bases separated the two germline ends. The CDR3 contains 14 residues.

V gene TRBV5-8 combines with J gene TRBJ1-5; D uncertain. Germline values: CDR1 SGHTS, CDR2 YDEGEE. V shed 3 bases and J shed 2 bases, with 15 bases lying between them. The CDR3 totals 16 residues. CDR3 bases: TGTGCCAGCAGCTCCGGGTATGGGTTAGGCAATCAGCCCCAGCATTTT. This encodes CASSSGYGLGNQPQHF.

This chain links TRBV11-2 with TRBJ1-2; the match to TRBD1 covers 8 bases. CDR3 length equals 14 residues. V lost 4 bases and J lost 2; bases outside the gene matches: 3. Germline CDR1 SGHAT, CDR2 FQNNGV. As DNA, the CDR3 is TGTGCCAGCAGCTCGGACAGGGAGAACTATGGCTACACCTTC. It is translated as CASSSDRENYGYTF.

The genes are TRBV2 and TRBJ1-1; TRBD1 matches at 7 bases. V lost 7 bases, J lost 4 bases, and 6 bases stayed unmatched. The CDR3 totals 13 residues. From germline, CDR1 is SNHLY and CDR2 FYNNEI. The CDR3 reads CASITRGPTEAFF. The CDR3 DNA reads TGTGCCAGCATTACAAGGGGGCCCACTGAAGCTTTCTTT.

CDR3 in amino acids: CASSLAGDRGRTEAFF. For the CDR3, the DNA is TGTGCCAGCAGCTTAGCGGGGGACAGGGGAAGGACTGAAGCTTTCTTT. The chain employs TRBV7-2 and TRBJ1-1; TRBD1 agrees at 10 bases. The germline V gene has CDR1 SGHTA and CDR2 FQGNSA. The CDR3 has 16 amino acids. The V segment lost 0 bases and the J segment 5 bases; nucleotides outside the gene matches: 6. The full variable domain, rest sourced from reference TRBV7-2 and TRBJ1-1, is GAGVSQSPSNKVTEKGKDVELRCDPISGHTALYWYRQSLGQGLEFLIYFQGNSAPDKSGLPSDRFSAERTGGSVSTLTIQRTQQEDSAVYLCASSLAGDRGRTEAFFGQGTRLTVV.

The chain couples TRBV7-9 to TRBJ1-1; perhaps TRBD1 as D (6 bases). CDR3 length: 16 amino acids. V was shortened by 1 base and J by 0 bases, with 12 bases between the two germline ends. Germline V gene lookup returns CDR1 SEHNR and CDR2 FQNEAQ (reference sequence). The CDR3 sequence is CASSLGSTGMNTEAFF. For the CDR3, the DNA is TGTGCCAGCAGCTTAGGATCAACAGGGATGAACACTGAAGCTTTCTTT.

This clone turned up a few times. V gene TRBV28 combines with J gene TRBJ2-3; 9 positions agree with TRBD2. Trimming removed 3 bases from V and 5 bases from J; junction bases left unmatched: 9. Per germline, CDR1 MDHEN and CDR2 SYDVKM. The CDR3 sequence is 16 residues long. The DNA of the CDR3 is TGTGCCAGCAGTTTTTACTGGCGGGAGGGCCAAGATACGCAGTATTTT. Protein sequence: CASSFYWREGQDTQYF.

This sequence joins TRBV9 and TRBJ2-5; no firm D call. Trimming pared 0 bases from V and 4 bases from J, leaving 10 bases between. In germline, CDR1 is SGDLS, CDR2 YYNGEE. This CDR3 contains 14 residues. The CDR3 nucleotides read TGTGCCAGCAGCGTAGATCTGGCTTCAGAGACCCAGTACTTC. This encodes CASSVDLASETQYF.

The chain has TRBV6-2 or TRBV6-3 and TRBJ2-3; 7 bases line up with TRBD2. Germline-derived CDR1 and CDR2 are MNHEY and SVGEGT. The CDR3 has 12 amino acids. The V segment lost 4 bases and the J segment 6 bases; nucleotides outside the gene matches: 1. The CDR3 DNA is TGTGCCAGCAGTTGGCGGGGGGATACGCAGTATTTT. This gives the protein CASSWRGDTQYF.

The chain carries TRBV4-1 and TRBJ2-7, with 7 bases fitting TRBD1. Germline V CDR1 and CDR2: MGHRA, YSYEKL. Losses at the gene ends were 5 bases for V and 3 bases for J; bases not matched to a gene: 7. CDR3 length: 14 residues. The CDR3 DNA reads as TGCGCCAGCAGCGAAGGGGACAGATTCTACGAGCAGTACTTC. Protein sequence: CASSEGDRFYEQYF.

The chain's CDR3 is CASSLQGAAKNIQYF. The CDR3, as DNA: TGTGCCAGCAGTCTACAGGGGGCAGCCAAAAACATTCAGTACTTC. This chain links TRBV28 with TRBJ2-4; 9 positions agree with TRBD1. The germline CDR1 and CDR2 sequences are MDHEN and SYDVKM. After removal of 5 bases from V and 0 bases from J, the junction contained 2 bases not matched to a gene. There are 15 residues in the CDR3.

The chain recombines TRBV10-3 with TRBJ1-1; TRBD1 might be the D (5 bases). Germline V gene lookup returns CDR1 ENHRY and CDR2 SYGVKD. The CDR3 runs 12 residues. Trimming stripped 8 bases from V and 5 bases from J, with 12 bases between. The CDR3 bases are TGTGCCATCGGTAGCGGGGGGACTGAAGCTTTCTTT. This gives the protein CAIGSGGTEAFF.

The V and J genes are TRBV19 and TRBJ1-5; maybe TRBD1 (5 bases). V shed 4 bases and J shed 2 bases, with 12 bases lying between them. The CDR3 extends over 15 amino acids. Germline V gives CDR1 LNHDA, CDR2 SQIVND (reference sequence). The CDR3 sequence is CASSKRTGGNQPQHF. The CDR3 nucleotides are TGTGCCAGTAGTAAGAGGACGGGGGGCAATCAGCCCCAGCATTTT.

The chain couples TRBV7-9 to TRBJ2-7, with a tentative D call TRBD1 (5 bases). V dropped 8 bases and J dropped 4 bases, with 18 bases sitting between them. The CDR3 spans 14 residues. Germline V gives CDR1 SEHNR, CDR2 FQNEAQ (reference sequence). The CDR3 nucleotides read TGTGCCAGCGCACATGGGGCCGTTGAGTACGAGCAGTACTTC. It codes for CASAHGAVEYEQYF.

The chain is built from TRBV5-5 and TRBJ1-3, with 7 bases lining up with TRBD1. This CDR3 has 15 residues. Germline CDR1 SGHKS, CDR2 YYEKEE (reference sequence). Trimming removed 4 bases from V and 0 bases from J; junction bases left unmatched: 4. CDR3 nucleotide sequence: TGTGCCAGCAGCCTAGGGACAGCCTCTGGAAACACCATATATTTT. Translated: CASSLGTASGNTIYF.

The chain combines TRBV2 with TRBJ1-1; D is ambiguous. CDR1 and CDR2 (germline): SNHLY, FYNNEI. The CDR3 spans 17 residues. The V end was cut by 3 bases, the J end by 5 bases, with 22 bases between. DNA for the CDR3: TGTGCCAGCAGTGACTGGTATGGGAGTGGGAGCGGTACTGAAGCTTTCTTT. As protein: CASSDWYGSGSGTEAFF.

This chain connects TRBV24-1 to TRBJ2-5; TRBD2 is a possible D gene (5 bases). The CDR3 contains 13 residues. V lost 1 base and J 7 bases, leaving 9 bases between the germline ends. Germline lookup yields CDR1 KGHDR and CDR2 SFDVKD. This CDR3 is CATSDFLAATQYF. In DNA, the CDR3 is TGTGCCACCAGTGATTTCCTAGCTGCGACCCAGTACTTC.

The V gene is TRBV18, the J gene TRBJ1-2; D may be TRBD1 (5 bases). This CDR3 contains 15 residues. Germline assignment: CDR1 KGHSH and CDR2 LQKENI. V lost 5 bases to trimming and J lost 0 bases, with 13 bases between them. The CDR3 sequence: CASSTGVGANYGYTF. Written as DNA, the CDR3 is TGTGCCAGCTCAACGGGGGTGGGAGCTAACTATGGCTACACCTTC.

The rearrangement joins TRBV5-1 to TRBJ2-1, with D tentatively TRBD2 (5 bases). Germline V CDR1 and CDR2: SGHRS, YFSETQ. With 6 bases removed from V and 9 bases from J, the gap between germline ends came to 13 bases. CDR3 length: 12 amino acids. The CDR3 spells CASMELTSEQFF. DNA of the CDR3: TGCGCCAGCATGGAACTCACTAGTGAGCAGTTCTTC. The full variable domain, its missing parts supplied by reference TRBV5-1 and TRBJ2-1, is KAGVTQTPRYLIKTRGQQVTLSCSPISGHRSVSWYQQTPGQGLQFLFEYFSETQRNKGNFPGRFSGRQFSNSRSEMNVSTLELGDSALYLCASMELTSEQFFGPGTRLTVL.

In this sample, this clone turned up once. The V call is TRBV5-1, the J call TRBJ2-1; the D is unclear. The CDR3 has 15 amino acids. Germline V lookup: CDR1 SGHRS, CDR2 YFSETQ. Trimming took off 0 bases at V and 0 bases at J, with 7 bases between the two ends. CDR3 region: CASSLVSSSYNEQFF. The CDR3 DNA follows: TGCGCCAGCAGCTTGGTTAGCAGCTCCTACAATGAGCAGTTCTTC.

V and J are TRBV21-1 and TRBJ2-7; the table names TRBD1, a call not compared with the DNA. TRBV21-1 is shown as a pseudogene. The CDR3 consists of 18 residues. CDR3 nucleotide sequence: TGTGCCAGCAGCAAAAGGGCACTGTCTGGGACACCCAATTACGAGCAGTACTTC. It translates to CASSKRALSGTPNYEQYF.

The sample holds one count of this clone. The V gene is TRBV9, the J gene TRBJ1-3; D perhaps matches TRBD1 (5 bases). The length of the CDR3 is 14 residues. Per germline, CDR1 SGDLS and CDR2 YYNGEE. V lost 0 bases and J lost 4, with 8 bases in between. The chain's CDR3 is CASSVAGLGNTIYF. The DNA of the CDR3 is TGTGCCAGCAGCGTAGCAGGGTTAGGAAACACCATATATTTT.

CDR3 protein: CASSRRRDGDEKLFF. DNA of the CDR3: TGTGCCAGCAGCCGTAGACGAGACGGAGATGAAAAACTGTTTTTT. V is TRBV11-3 and J is TRBJ1-4; D is unresolved. V was trimmed by 5 bases and J by 6 bases, leaving 16 bases between them. The CDR3 consists of 15 residues. The V gene's germline CDR1 is SGHNT and CDR2 YENEEA.

For the CDR3, the DNA is TGTGCCAGCAGTGAAATCAGGGGCGCGGAGACCCAGTACTTC. This gives the protein CASSEIRGAETQYF. V and J are TRBV25-1 and TRBJ2-5, with D possibly matching TRBD1 (6 bases). This CDR3 has 14 amino acids. The germline V and J ends were trimmed by 2 bases and 5 bases, with 12 bases remaining between them. Germline CDR1 and CDR2: MGHDK and SYGVNS.